This entry concerns a single TCR beta chain. Its antigen is unknown. The data originate from a study of monozygotic twins with inflammatory bowel disease. Study observations and caveats: Treatment differences in immunosuppression may have added variability to the repertoires of patients. TCRbeta diversity (inverse Simpson) was lower in IBD patients than in healthy co-twins. Repertoire similarity matched across concordant and discordant twins, perhaps owing to limited power.

Looked up from germline, CDR1 is SGDLS and CDR2 is YYNGEE. The CDR3 consists of 18 residues. TCRdb re-called the 5' RACE reads and gives one entry per CDR3 protein, without DNA. The table lists over 350,000 distinct CDR3 sequences, with roughly 2.6% in the top ten. Input material: blood. This clonotype originated in a human donor with ulcerative colitis or Crohn's disease, or a healthy co-twin of an affected twin (not recorded which). The chain employs TRBV9 and TRBJ2-1; TCRdb gives TRBD2 as the D gene, but with no DNA this cannot be confirmed. The CDR3 sequence: CASSVVGTSGGTYNEQFF.